Below, 20 T cell receptor beta chains from the same sample are listed, as sequenced in a study of blood T cell repertoires in COVID-19. Assay used: immunoSEQ multiplex PCR; TCRdb lists only in-frame clones, some missing. Here the sample spans about 370,000 clones, roughly 86% being singletons. The source material was peripheral blood. Receptor source: a woman aged 25 to 39 with COVID-19, enrolled during active disease.

The CDR3 reads CASSPWLSRGGGRVDTQYF. The CDR3 DNA reads TGTGCCAGCAGCCCCTGGTTATCCCGAGGGGGCGGGAGGGTAGATACGCAGTATTTT. The gene calls are TRBV4-2 and TRBJ2-3; 9 bases align to TRBD2. Germline CDR1 LGHNA, CDR2 YNFKEQ. The V gene end was trimmed by 4 bases and the J gene end by 5 bases; junction bases not matched to a gene: 19. The CDR3 is 19 amino acids.

In this sample, this clone turned up a few times. V gene TRBV10-1 combines with J gene TRBJ1-5; 7 positions agree with TRBD1. CDR3 size: 16 residues. CDR1 is WNHNN and CDR2 is SYGVQD in the germline V gene (reference sequence). Trimming cost V 0 bases and J 1 base; bases outside gene matches: 3. CDR3 sequence (DNA): TGCGCCAGCAGTGAGTCGACAGGGCGCAGCAATCAGCCCCAGCATTTT. Its protein product is CASSESTGRSNQPQHF.

V and J are TRBV6-5 and TRBJ2-1, with D unresolved. Germline lookup yields CDR1 MNHEY and CDR2 SVGAGI. V was shortened by 6 bases and J by 4 bases, with 4 bases between the two germline ends. This CDR3 has 11 residues. The CDR3 nucleotides read TGTGCCAGCAGGGAGTACAATGAGCAGTTCTTC. It codes for CASREYNEQFF.

The V gene is TRBV10-3, the J gene TRBJ2-7; weak D call: TRBD1 (6 bases). V was trimmed by 6 bases and J by 3 bases, leaving 12 bases between them. Germline CDR1 ENHRY, CDR2 SYGVKD. The CDR3 sequence is 13 residues long. The CDR3 protein is CAIRPGQFYEQYF. In nucleotides, the CDR3 is TGTGCCATCAGACCGGGACAATTCTACGAGCAGTACTTC.

V and J are TRBV6-5 and TRBJ1-1, with a possible D match to TRBD1 (5 bases). Germline V CDR1 and CDR2: MNHEY, SVGAGI. V lost 8 bases and J 4 bases, leaving 17 bases between the germline ends. This CDR3 region has 14 residues. The CDR3 DNA reads as TGTGCCAGCGGGAGCCGGGGGGATGGCACTGAAGCTTTCTTT. Its translation: CASGSRGDGTEAFF.

This sequence joins TRBV28 and TRBJ2-7; the D gene is possibly TRBD1 (5 bases). In germline, CDR1 is MDHEN, CDR2 SYDVKM. Trimming cost V 7 bases and J 3 bases, with 16 bases left between them. The CDR3 extends over 14 amino acids. The CDR3 DNA sequence: TGTGCCAGCACTGAGGACACCCTCATCTACGAGCAGTACTTC. Translated: CASTEDTLIYEQYF.

The rearrangement joins TRBV19 to TRBJ2-2; 14 bases match TRBD2. V dropped 2 bases and J dropped 5; count of bases not matched to a gene: 22. Germline lookup yields CDR1 LNHDA and CDR2 SQIVND (reference sequence). The CDR3 contains 23 residues. The CDR3: CASSILTSGRGPHPGLVTGELFF. The CDR3 region has the DNA TGTGCCAGTAGTATATTGACTAGCGGGAGGGGCCCCCACCCAGGTCTGGTTACCGGGGAGCTGTTTTTT.

This chain connects TRBV28 to TRBJ2-3; TRBD2 matches 8 bases. Germline V gene data show CDR1 as MDHEN and CDR2 as SYDVKM. V gave up 3 bases and J gave up 1 base; unmatched junction bases: 3. The CDR3 loop spans 15 amino acids. This chain's CDR3 is CASSFYGRGTDTQYF. As DNA, the CDR3 is TGTGCCAGCAGTTTTTACGGGAGGGGCACAGATACGCAGTATTTT.

J is TRBJ2-2 and V is TRBV5-5, with TRBD1 matching over 8 bases. The J segment lost 6 bases and the V segment lost 5 bases, leaving 15 bases of the junction unmatched. CDR1 is SGHKS, CDR2 YYEKEE, per germline (reference sequence). This CDR3 spans 17 amino acids. As DNA, the CDR3 is TGTGCCAGCAGGGCGTTTTCCGGCCAGGGGGCAGCCGGGGAGCTGTTTTTT. This translates into CASRAFSGQGAAGELFF. Full variable domain (missing parts from reference TRBV5-5 and TRBJ2-2): DAGVTQSPTHLIKTRGQQVTLRCSPISGHKSVSWYQQVLGQGPQFIFQYYEKEERGRGNFPDRFSARQFPNYSSELNVNALLLGDSALYLCASRAFSGQGAAGELFFGEGSRLTVL.

This chain uses TRBV29-1 with TRBJ2-1; 9 bases fit TRBD2. The CDR3 consists of 15 residues. Germline loops: CDR1 SQVTM, CDR2 ANQGSEA. V shed 0 bases and J 9 bases; nucleotides not matched to a gene: 9. Here the CDR3 reads CSVEDPAGGPGEQFF. CDR3 DNA sequence: TGCAGCGTTGAAGATCCTGCGGGAGGGCCCGGTGAGCAGTTCTTC.

The rearrangement links TRBV7-9 to TRBJ2-7, with 10 nucleotides matching TRBD2. Looked up from germline, CDR1 is SEHNR and CDR2 is FQNEAQ (reference sequence). V dropped 11 bases and J dropped 3; count of bases not matched to a gene: 7. CDR3 length: 13 amino acids. The CDR3 nucleotides read TGTGCCGCTCGGTGGACTAGCGGCTACGAGCAGTACTTC. This translates into CAARWTSGYEQYF.

The V call is TRBV2, the J call TRBJ2-1; 7 positions agree with TRBD1. V gave up 3 bases and J gave up 5 bases; unmatched junction bases: 10. The CDR3 totals 16 residues. The germline V gene has CDR1 SNHLY and CDR2 FYNNEI. This CDR3 is CASSEGQPRVHNEQFF. CDR3 nucleotide sequence: TGTGCCAGCAGTGAGGGACAGCCAAGAGTCCACAATGAGCAGTTCTTC.

The chain joins TRBV6-1 to TRBJ1-1; TRBD1 matches at 7 bases. V lost 0 bases, J lost 5 bases, and 6 bases stayed unmatched. The V gene's germline CDR1 is MNHNS and CDR2 SASEGT. There are 15 residues in the CDR3. The CDR3 sequence is CASSEATGRRTEAFF. In DNA, the CDR3 is TGTGCCAGCAGTGAAGCGACAGGGCGGAGGACTGAAGCTTTCTTT.

The gene calls are TRBV28 and TRBJ1-2; D is undetermined. V lost 8 bases to trimming and J lost 8 bases, with 18 bases between them. CDR1 is MDHEN, CDR2 SYDVKM, per germline. The CDR3 is 13 amino acids. This CDR3 is CASQISAGWGYTF. The CDR3 bases are TGTGCCAGCCAAATATCGGCAGGTTGGGGCTACACCTTC.

The CDR3 DNA reads as TGTGCCAGCAGTTCCTCCCTGGGGCACCGGCAGTACTTC. It translates to CASSSSLGHRQYF. V usage is TRBV6-2 or TRBV6-3 and J usage is TRBJ2-7, with TRBD1 as a possible D gene (5 bases). There are 13 residues in the CDR3. V gave up 4 bases and J gave up 9 bases, with 16 bases separating them. The germline gives CDR1 MNHEY, CDR2 SVGEGT.

This chain joins TRBV7-9 and TRBJ2-7, with 8 nucleotides matching TRBD1. With 5 bases clipped from V and 6 bases from J, the junction kept 9 bases outside the gene matches. Looked up from germline, CDR1 is SEHNR and CDR2 is FQNEAQ (reference sequence). This CDR3 is built from 14 residues. The CDR3 spells CASSPTGESSEQYF. The CDR3, as DNA: TGTGCCAGCAGCCCGACAGGGGAGTCATCCGAGCAGTACTTC. The full variable domain, in which reference TRBV7-9 and TRBJ2-7 provide the parts outside the CDR3, is DTGVSQNPRHKITKRGQNVTFRCDPISEHNRLYWYRQTLGQGPEFLTYFQNEAQLEKSRLLSDRFSAERPKGSFSTLEIQRTEQGDSAMYLCASSPTGESSEQYFGPGTRLTVT.

The gene calls are TRBV6-1 and TRBJ2-1, with 12 bases aligning to TRBD2. Germline CDR1 is MNHNS and CDR2 is SASEGT. The J segment lost 8 bases and the V segment lost 2 bases, leaving 7 bases of the junction unmatched. The CDR3 sequence is 16 residues long. CDR3 amino acids: CASSENPSGRAYEQFF. The CDR3 bases are TGTGCCAGCAGTGAAAATCCTAGCGGGAGGGCCTATGAGCAGTTCTTC.

The CDR3 spells CSVDGGEQYF. The CDR3, as DNA: TGCAGCGTGGACGGGGGCGAGCAGTACTTC. The rearrangement joins TRBV29-1 to TRBJ2-7, with a weak D call TRBD2 (6 bases). The V end was cut by 6 bases, the J end by 6 bases, with 9 bases between. This CDR3 contains 10 residues. Germline CDR1 and CDR2: SQVTM and ANQGSEA.

The CDR3 sequence is CASSSRGMNEQFF. The DNA for the CDR3 is TGTGCCAGCAGCAGTAGGGGTATGAATGAGCAGTTCTTC. The V and J genes are TRBV9 and TRBJ2-1, with D possibly being TRBD1 (5 bases). Germline V gene sequence: CDR1 SGDLS, CDR2 YYNGEE. CDR3 length equals 13 residues. The V end was cut by 4 bases, the J end by 7 bases, with 12 bases between.

This chain joins TRBV28 and TRBJ2-4; weak D call: TRBD1 (5 bases). There are 13 residues in the CDR3. Deletions cut 5 bases from V and 5 bases from J, with 10 bases between. CDR1 MDHEN and CDR2 SYDVKM come from the germline V gene. CDR3 coding DNA: TGTGCCAGCAGTGCCATCAGGGAAAACATTCAGTACTTC. Translation: CASSAIRENIQYF.